Below, 21 T cell receptor beta chains from the same sample are listed, as sequenced in a study of blood T cells in healthy people across ages. Using a J-beta primer mix together with a sample-barcoded 5' primer, a second PCR was run for about 7 to 12 cycles. One entry per CDR3 protein results from TCRdb running MiXCR on the 5' RACE reads. Of about 1.6 million distinct CDR3 sequences in the sample, roughly a third are singletons; the top ten hold approximately 11%. The sample consisted of blood. The receptors originated from a woman younger than 45 in good health.

V gene TRBV4-1 combines with J gene TRBJ1-1, with D unresolved. V lost 2 bases and J lost 11, with 24 bases in between. Germline CDR1 and CDR2: MGHRA and YSYEKL. CDR3 length equals 16 residues. CDR3 loop: CASSQSVPAGGPVAFF. DNA of the CDR3: TGCGCCAGCAGCCAATCGGTCCCAGCAGGCGGTCCCGTTGCTTTCTTT.

The rearrangement uses TRBV13 and TRBJ1-2; TRBD1 aligns across 7 bases. Germline V CDR1 and CDR2: PRHDT, FYEKMQ (reference sequence). The CDR3 length is 14 residues. V was clipped by 4 bases and J by 3 bases; unmatched bases: 5. The DNA of the CDR3 is TGTGCCAGCAGCTCCGGGACAGTCGACTATGGCTACACCTTC. It translates to CASSSGTVDYGYTF.

The chain has TRBV5-6 and TRBJ1-1; D is perhaps TRBD1 (6 bases). The CDR3 totals 15 residues. Trimming removed 3 bases from V and 0 bases from J, with 12 bases in between. From germline, CDR1 is SGHDT and CDR2 YYEEEE. In nucleotides, the CDR3 is TGTGCCAGCAGCTGGAGGACAGCCATGAACACTGAAGCTTTCTTT. Amino acid sequence: CASSWRTAMNTEAFF.

This clonotype was observed a handful of times. This chain joins TRBV4-1 and TRBJ2-7, with 7 bases matching TRBD2. V shed 3 bases, J shed 2 bases, and the junction held 7 bases outside the gene matches. The CDR3 is made up of 15 amino acids. Germline V CDR1 and CDR2: MGHRA, YSYEKL. CDR3: CASSQAFREAYEQYF. CDR3 in DNA: TGCGCCAGCAGCCAGGCCTTCCGGGAGGCCTACGAGCAGTACTTC.

This clonotype was observed a few times. The chain links TRBV7-3 to TRBJ2-5; TRBD1 aligns across 8 bases. With V trimmed by 5 bases and J by 3 bases, 8 bases remained unmatched. Per the germline V gene, CDR1 is SGHTA and CDR2 is FQGTGA. The length of the CDR3 is 15 residues. The CDR3 DNA is TGTGCCAGCAGCGACCAGTTGGGACAGGAAGAGACCCAGTACTTC. Amino acids: CASSDQLGQEETQYF. The full variable domain, completed using reference TRBV7-3 and TRBJ2-5, is GAGVSQTPSNKVTEKGKYVELRCDPISGHTALYWYRQSLGQGPEFLIYFQGTGAADDSGLPNDRFFAVRPEGSVSTLKIQRTERGDSAVYLCASSDQLGQEETQYFGPGTRLLVL.

The genes are TRBV28 and TRBJ2-6, with D maybe TRBD1 (6 bases). The V gene lost 2 bases and the J gene lost 2 bases, with 13 bases spanning the gap. The CDR3 length is 17 residues. The V gene's germline CDR1 is MDHEN and CDR2 SYDVKM. CDR3 nucleotide sequence: TGTGCCAGCAGTTTACCGAACAGGGAACCTGGGGCCAACGTCCTGACTTTC. This sequence encodes CASSLPNREPGANVLTF.

The rearrangement joins TRBV5-6 to TRBJ2-3; 8 positions agree with TRBD1. The V segment lost 4 bases and the J segment 2 bases; nucleotides outside the gene matches: 6. This CDR3 region has 15 residues. Germline lookup yields CDR1 SGHDT and CDR2 YYEEEE. The CDR3 DNA reads as TGTGCCAGCAGCAAGAGGACAGGGAACACAGATACGCAGTATTTT. Encoded protein: CASSKRTGNTDTQYF.

In its sample, this clonotype was seen once. Being one base from a much bigger clone, this may be a read error. The CDR3 end shows no conserved phenylalanine or tryptophan, and so a read error is likely. The chain uses TRBV29-1 and TRBJ1-2; D call uncertain. The CDR3 contains 12 residues. CDR1 is SQVTM, CDR2 ANQGSEA, per germline. Trimming removed 3 bases at V and 2 bases at J, with 7 bases between. CDR3 sequence: CSVDEGNYGYTC. The CDR3 DNA follows: TGCAGCGTTGACGAGGGAAACTATGGCTACACCTGC.

This clonotype was seen many times. The CDR3 here is CASSLGSAYEQYF. Here the CDR3 DNA reads TGTGCCAGCAGTTTGGGGTCTGCCTACGAGCAGTACTTC. The chain has TRBV28 and TRBJ2-7; no clear D gene. This CDR3 comprises 13 residues. CDR1 and CDR2 (germline): MDHEN, SYDVKM. V lost 3 bases, J lost 2 bases, and 8 bases lay in between.

This clonotype was seen a handful of times. The chain is built from TRBV27 and TRBJ1-5, with TRBD1 identical over 11 bases. V trimming: 5 bases; J trimming: 6 bases; junction bases outside the gene matches: 6. The CDR3 totals 15 residues. CDR1 is MNHEY, CDR2 SMNVEV, per germline (reference sequence). The DNA for the CDR3 is TGTGCCAGCAGTCGGACAGGGGGCCTTGGTCAGCCCCAGCATTTT. This encodes CASSRTGGLGQPQHF.

The chain is built from TRBV20-1 and TRBJ2-3; D is perhaps TRBD2 (7 bases). Germline lookup yields CDR1 DFQATT and CDR2 SNEGSKA (reference sequence). Trimming left V 0 bases short and J 4 bases short, with 17 bases between. This CDR3 region has 16 residues. The CDR3 loop is CSAREGGGQPPDTQYF. DNA for the CDR3: TGCAGTGCTAGAGAGGGGGGGGGCCAACCGCCAGATACGCAGTATTTT.

The V gene is TRBV12-3 or TRBV12-4, the J gene TRBJ2-5; D perhaps matches TRBD1 (5 bases). Trimming left V 3 bases short and J 3 bases short, with 8 bases between. The CDR3 has 13 residues. For the CDR3, the DNA is TGTGCCAGCAGTTTTTACAGGAAAGAGACCCAGTACTTC. Amino acids: CASSFYRKETQYF.

Of note for this clonotype: A read error may explain this, as a much larger clone is one base away. This chain uses TRBV4-1 with TRBJ2-1; D is uncertain. This CDR3 comprises 15 residues. In germline, CDR1 is MGHRA, CDR2 YSYEKL. Trimming took 1 base from V and 0 from J, leaving 7 bases between them. This chain's CDR3 is CASSQGAISYNEQFF. CDR3 DNA sequence: TGCGCCAGCAGCCAAGGGGCGATCTCCTACAATGAGCAGTTCTTC.

The V and J genes are TRBV5-1 and TRBJ2-3, with TRBD1 as a possible D gene (5 bases). Germline V gene sequence: CDR1 SGHRS, CDR2 YFSETQ. The CDR3 has 15 residues. Trimming left V 0 bases short and J 6 bases short, with 14 bases between. This CDR3 is CASSLVGRVADTQYF. The CDR3 DNA reads as TGCGCCAGCAGCTTGGTCGGCAGGGTGGCGGATACGCAGTATTTT.

This clonotype was seen ten or more times. Here the CDR3 DNA reads TGCGCCAGCAGCCCGGACCCGACAGGGACCCAGTACTTC. Translation gives CASSPDPTGTQYF. This rearrangement joins TRBV4-1 to TRBJ2-5, with a tentative D call TRBD1 (6 bases). V lost 4 bases and J 7 bases, leaving 13 bases between the germline ends. CDR3 size: 13 residues. Germline-derived CDR1 and CDR2 are MGHRA and YSYEKL.

This clonotype was observed a few times. The genes are TRBV7-9 and TRBJ2-5, with D unresolved. V was pared by 5 bases and J by 2 bases, with 18 bases between. Germline V CDR1 and CDR2: SEHNR, FQNEAQ (reference sequence). This CDR3 comprises 16 residues. The CDR3 DNA is TGTGCCAGCAGCGCCCAAAAGGCACTACATCAAGAGACCCAGTACTTC. This translates into CASSAQKALHQETQYF.

The rearrangement links TRBV6-6 to TRBJ1-1; D unresolved. The ends were cut back, 7 bases at V and 3 bases at J, with 24 bases in the middle. The CDR3 extends over 17 amino acids. Germline CDR1 and CDR2: MNHNY and SVGAGI (reference sequence). CDR3 in amino acids: CASKWVGSGMSDTEAFF. The CDR3 DNA is TGTGCCAGCAAGTGGGTGGGGTCGGGGATGTCGGACACTGAAGCTTTCTTT.

The chain joins TRBV5-4 to TRBJ2-5, with D perhaps given as TRBD1 or TRBD2 (6 bases each). Germline loops: CDR1 SGHNT, CDR2 YYREEE (reference sequence). The V and J ends lost 4 bases and 4 bases respectively, with 17 bases between them. CDR3 length: 15 residues. CDR3 DNA sequence: TGTGCCAGCAGCCCCGAAGGGGGACTTGGAGAGACCCAGTACTTC. Amino acid sequence: CASSPEGGLGETQYF.

The V gene is TRBV29-1, the J gene TRBJ2-4, with 8 bases fitting TRBD1. The J call may be wrong; the DNA end is better matched by TRBJ2-5. CDR1 and CDR2 (germline): SQVTM, ANQGSEA. The CDR3 covers 13 residues. The CDR3 DNA follows: TGCAGCGTTGAGGACAGGGCTCAAGAGACCCAGTACTTC. Amino acid sequence: CSVEDRAQETQYF.

This clonotype was counted between two and nine times. This chain uses TRBV4-1 with TRBJ1-2; 9 bases are shared with TRBD1. The CDR3 has 16 residues. J lost 8 bases, V lost 7 bases, and 17 bases had no gene match. Germline CDR1 is MGHRA and CDR2 is YSYEKL. CDR3 sequence (DNA): TGCGCCAGCAAGACCCTACCACAGGGACAGGGCCAAGGCTACACCTTC. This sequence encodes CASKTLPQGQGQGYTF.

In its sample, this clonotype was seen a few times. The V gene is TRBV7-8, the J gene TRBJ2-2; TRBD2 aligns across 11 bases. Germline lookup yields CDR1 SGHVS and CDR2 FQNEAQ. The J segment lost 4 bases and the V segment lost 5 bases, leaving 6 bases of the junction unmatched. CDR3 size: 16 residues. CDR3 sequence: CASSPPSGRFTGELFF. In nucleotides, the CDR3 is TGTGCCAGCAGCCCCCCTAGCGGGAGGTTCACCGGGGAGCTGTTTTTT. Looking up the rest from reference TRBV7-8 and TRBJ2-2 gives the full variable domain: GAGVSQSPRYKVAKRGQDVALRCDPISGHVSLFWYQQALGQGPEFLTYFQNEAQLDKSGLPSDRFFAERPEGSVSTLKIQRTQQEDSAVYLCASSPPSGRFTGELFFGEGSRLTVL.